This TCR beta chain stems from a study of chemoradiotherapy in HPV16-positive cancers. Overall study context: Candidate HPV-specific T-cell clones and common TCR motifs came from functional assays in two HPV16-positive patients. Study findings and constraints: Candidate HPV-specific clones and E7-related TCR motifs grew in tumor during treatment.

Repeated repertoire sampling spanned the course of chemoradiotherapy. This clone was observed a handful of times. Its antigen remains unidentified. TCRdb's copy holds only in-frame clones and misses some; the assay was immunoSEQ multiplex PCR. The sample contains 1,300 or so clones, roughly 80% of which appear only once. This material consisted of tumor tissue, taken from a patient who underwent chemoradiotherapy. This receptor was obtained from a human donor with HPV-associated anogenital cancer.

The CDR3 loop reads CASSLGGQSTEAFF. The CDR3 nucleotides are TGCGCCAGCAGCCTGGGGGGACAGTCCACTGAAGCTTTCTTT. The rearrangement links TRBV4-1 to TRBJ1-1; 7 nucleotides match TRBD1. The CDR3 has 14 residues. The V segment lost 4 bases and the J segment 4 bases; nucleotides outside the gene matches: 6. The germline gives CDR1 MGHRA, CDR2 YSYEKL.